Below, 8 T cell receptor beta chains from the same sample are listed, as sequenced in a study of shared clonotypes between healthy human individuals. Libraries were prepared by immunoSEQ multiplex PCR; TCRdb keeps only in-frame clonotypes and omits some of them. The sample lists some 630,000 clones, 72% occurring once. The sequenced sample consisted of memory CD4+ T cells sorted from blood. Described subset: CD45RA-negative fraction. These receptors were collected from a woman under 40 in good health.

The V gene is TRBV5-4, the J gene TRBJ2-4, with D tentatively TRBD2 (6 bases). Trimming cost V 0 bases and J 0 bases, with 13 bases left between them. This CDR3 region has 17 residues. The germline V gene has CDR1 SGHNT and CDR2 YYREEE (reference sequence). DNA for the CDR3: TGTGCCAGCAGCTTGGGAGCGGAGGGCCTAGCCAAAAACATTCAGTACTTC. Translating it yields CASSLGAEGLAKNIQYF.

This clone was found a few times. The rearrangement links TRBV28 to TRBJ2-7; D might be TRBD1 (5 bases). This CDR3 is built from 15 residues. Germline loops: CDR1 MDHEN, CDR2 SYDVKM. V gave up 5 bases and J gave up 5 bases, with 19 bases separating them. CDR3 sequence (DNA): TGTGCCAGCAGTGCCCCTCAGGGTGATGGCGACGAGCAGTACTTC. Encoded protein: CASSAPQGDGDEQYF.

The chain is built from TRBV19 and TRBJ1-1; D gene unclear. This CDR3 has 17 residues. Germline loops: CDR1 LNHDA, CDR2 SQIVND (reference sequence). Trimming shortened V by 1 base and J by 1 base, and 16 bases separated the two germline ends. CDR3 loop: CASSIAGQMGENTEAFF. As DNA, the CDR3 is TGTGCCAGTAGTATAGCAGGCCAAATGGGAGAGAACACTGAAGCTTTCTTT.

The CDR3 spells CASSQRGGRTEAFF. In DNA, the CDR3 is TGTGCCAGCAGCCAAAGAGGGGGCCGAACTGAAGCTTTCTTT. The chain combines TRBV16 with TRBJ1-1, with 7 positions matching TRBD1. This CDR3 region has 14 residues. Germline CDR1 reads KGHSY; CDR2 reads FQNENV. V shed 2 bases, J shed 5 bases, and the junction held 5 bases outside the gene matches.

This clone was counted between two and nine times. The V and J genes are TRBV27 and TRBJ2-1, with TRBD2 matching 16 bases. The CDR3 extends over 18 amino acids. The V gene end was trimmed by 7 bases and the J gene end by 9 bases; junction bases not matched to a gene: 15. Germline V lookup: CDR1 MNHEY, CDR2 SMNVEV (reference sequence). CDR3 protein: CASTSSGLAGGPRGEQFF. The CDR3 nucleotides are TGTGCCAGCACCTCCTCGGGACTAGCGGGAGGGCCGAGGGGTGAGCAGTTCTTC.

Concerning this clone: A read error may explain this, as a much larger clone is one base away. V and J are TRBV7-3 and TRBJ2-2; D gene unclear. Germline assignment: CDR1 SGHTA and CDR2 FQGTGA. CDR3 length: 13 residues. V lost 2 bases and J 7 bases, leaving 8 bases between the germline ends. DNA of the CDR3: TGTGCCAGCAGCTTAGATGAAGGCGGGGAGCTGTTTTTT. This gives the protein CASSLDEGGELFF. The variable domain in full, completed from reference TRBV7-3 and TRBJ2-2, reads GAGVSQTPSNKVTEKGKYVELRCDPISGHTALYWYRQSLGQGPEFLIYFQGTGAADDSGLPNDRFFAVRPEGSVSTLKIQRTERGDSAVYLCASSLDEGGELFFGEGSRLTVL.

This clone was counted once. The chain recombines TRBV11-2 with TRBJ2-1; D may be TRBD2 (5 bases). V was shortened by 5 bases and J by 6 bases, with 17 bases between the two germline ends. The CDR3 loop spans 15 amino acids. The germline CDR1 and CDR2 sequences are SGHAT and FQNNGV. The CDR3 region has the DNA TGTGCCAGCAGCAAAGACGGTGGGAGCGGCAATGAGCAGTTCTTC. This codes for CASSKDGGSGNEQFF.

The J gene is TRBJ2-7, the V gene TRBV19; tentative D call: TRBD1 (6 bases). The CDR3 has 14 residues. Germline-derived CDR1 and CDR2 are LNHDA and SQIVND (reference sequence). Trimming stripped 0 bases from V and 3 bases from J, with 9 bases between. CDR3 nucleotide sequence: TGTGCCAGTAGTATAGAGAGGGGGAGCTACGAGCAGTACTTC. Translation gives CASSIERGSYEQYF. The full variable domain, its missing parts supplied by reference TRBV19 and TRBJ2-7, is DGGITQSPKYLFRKEGQNVTLSCEQNLNHDAMYWYRQDPGQGLRLIYYSQIVNDFQKGDIAEGYSVSREKKESFPLTVTSAQKNPTAFYLCASSIERGSYEQYFGPGTRLTVT.